The 4 T cell receptor beta chains given below trace back to one sample, sequenced in a study of identical twins. TCRdb reprocessed the 5' RACE reads via MiXCR and lists one record per CDR3 protein. Of 700,000 to 950,000 distinct CDR3 sequences listed, around 12% are singletons. These data were also filed under a second study, of yellow fever vaccine responses in identical twins.

Sample: PBMCs. These receptors were taken from a woman aged 18-29 years in good health.

This clonotype was counted many times. This sequence joins TRBV28 and TRBJ2-3, with D possibly matching TRBD2 (5 bases). The CDR3 totals 14 residues. Germline CDR1 reads MDHEN; CDR2 reads SYDVKM. Between the trimmed V and J ends, which lost 3 bases and 0 bases, there was a span of 7 bases. CDR3: CASSLPGSTDTQYF. Here the CDR3 DNA reads TGTGCCAGCAGTTTGCCGGGGAGCACAGATACGCAGTATTTT.

J is TRBJ2-7 and V is TRBV24-1; 13 bases map to TRBD2. Germline-derived CDR1 and CDR2 are KGHDR and SFDVKD. The CDR3 extends over 17 amino acids. V lost 1 base and J lost 2; bases outside the gene matches: 4. The CDR3 protein is CATSDFTGLAGTYEQYF. The CDR3 nucleotides are TGTGCCACCAGTGATTTCACGGGACTAGCGGGGACCTACGAGCAGTACTTC.

In this sample, this clonotype turned up a few times. V usage is TRBV15 and J usage is TRBJ2-3; TRBD2 matches at 14 bases. Per the germline V gene, CDR1 is LNHNV and CDR2 is YYDKDF (reference sequence). This CDR3 has 20 amino acids. The V segment lost 5 bases and the J segment 2 bases; nucleotides outside the gene matches: 15. The CDR3 reads CATSVSGTSGGSSITDTQYF. The CDR3 nucleotides are TGTGCCACCAGCGTCTCCGGGACTAGCGGGGGTTCCTCTATCACAGATACGCAGTATTTT. The full variable domain, rest sourced from reference TRBV15 and TRBJ2-3, is DAMVIQNPRYQVTQFGKPVTLSCSQTLNHNVMYWYQQKSSQAPKLLFHYYDKDFNNEADTPDNFQSRRPNTSFCFLDIRSPGLGDTAMYLCATSVSGTSGGSSITDTQYFGPGTRLTVL.

In this sample, this clonotype turned up a few times. The chain is built from TRBV2 and TRBJ2-5, with D perhaps matching TRBD2 (5 bases). This CDR3 is 14 amino acids long. The V end was cut by 10 bases, the J end by 1 base, with 16 bases between. Germline V gene data show CDR1 as SNHLY and CDR2 as FYNNEI. The CDR3 loop is CATQDVSGQETQYF. In DNA form, the CDR3 reads TGTGCCACGCAGGATGTCAGCGGCCAAGAGACCCAGTACTTC. Drawing the rest from reference TRBV2 and TRBJ2-5, the complete variable domain is EPEVTQTPSHQVTQMGQEVILRCVPISNHLYFYWYRQILGQKVEFLVSFYNNEISEKSEIFDDQFSVERPDGSNFTLKIRSTKLEDSAMYFCATQDVSGQETQYFGPGTRLLVL.